The source of this TCR beta chain is a study of T-cell reconstitution after alpha-beta-depleted transplantation in children. Unique molecular identifiers were built into the TCRbeta library. TCRdb fed the PCR reads into MiXCR, producing one record per CDR3 protein. The sample includes about 400,000 distinct CDR3 sequences, roughly 13% of them seen just once. Germline CDR1 is SQVTM and CDR2 is ANQGSEA. CDR3 size: 13 residues. Trimming left V 5 bases short and J 5 bases short, with 15 bases between. The input for sequencing was PBMCs, taken from the stem cell graft. The TCR originated in a human donor who donated a stem cell graft to a child with Fanconi anemia. The V and J genes are TRBV29-1 and TRBJ2-5; either TRBD1 or TRBD2 may fit D (7 bases each). The CDR3 coding sequence is TGCAGCGTTAGGGAGGGGGCAACTGAGACCCAGTACTTC. It specifies CSVREGATETQYF.